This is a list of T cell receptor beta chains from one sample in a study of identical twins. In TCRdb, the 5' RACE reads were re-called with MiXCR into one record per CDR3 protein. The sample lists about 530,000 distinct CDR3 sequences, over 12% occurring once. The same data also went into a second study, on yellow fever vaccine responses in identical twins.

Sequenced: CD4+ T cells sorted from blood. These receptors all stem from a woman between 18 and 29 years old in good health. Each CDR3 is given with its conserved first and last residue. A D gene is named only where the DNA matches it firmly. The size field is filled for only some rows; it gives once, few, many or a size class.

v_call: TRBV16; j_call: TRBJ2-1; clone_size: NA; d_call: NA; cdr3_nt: TGTGCCAGCAGCCAAGGGGCCGGGCTCTACAATGAGCAGTTCTTC; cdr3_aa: CASSQGAGLYNEQFF
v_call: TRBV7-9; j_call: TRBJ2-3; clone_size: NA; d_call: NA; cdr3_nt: TGTGCCAGCAGCTCAACTGACGCTGGCACAGATACGCAGTATTTT; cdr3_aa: CASSSTDAGTDTQYF
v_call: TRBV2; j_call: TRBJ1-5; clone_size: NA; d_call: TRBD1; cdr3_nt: TGTGCCAGCAGACGCGGGACAGACAATCAGCCCCAGCATTTT; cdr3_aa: CASRRGTDNQPQHF
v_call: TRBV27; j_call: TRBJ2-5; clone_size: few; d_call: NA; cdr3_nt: TGTGCCAGCAGTAGGGAATATGGTGGGAGGTACGAGACCCAGTACTTC; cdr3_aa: CASSREYGGRYETQYF
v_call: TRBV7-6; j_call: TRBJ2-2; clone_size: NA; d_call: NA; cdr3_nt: TGTGCCAGCAGTGCACAGGGTCCTGGCGGGGAGCTGTTTTTT; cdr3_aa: CASSAQGPGGELFF
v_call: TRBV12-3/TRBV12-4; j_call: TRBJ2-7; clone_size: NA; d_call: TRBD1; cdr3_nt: TGTGCCAGCAGTCCCGGGACAGCAAGCTCCTACGAGCAGTACTTC; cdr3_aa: CASSPGTASSYEQYF
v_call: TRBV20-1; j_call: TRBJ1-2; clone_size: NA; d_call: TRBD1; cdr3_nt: TGCAGTGCTAGAGCTGGGACAGGACACTATGGCTACACCTTC; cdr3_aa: CSARAGTGHYGYTF
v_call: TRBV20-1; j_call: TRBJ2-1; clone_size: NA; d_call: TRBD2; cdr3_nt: TGCAGTGCTAGAAGGACTAGCGGTAGCAATGAGCAGTTCTTC; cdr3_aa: CSARRTSGSNEQFF
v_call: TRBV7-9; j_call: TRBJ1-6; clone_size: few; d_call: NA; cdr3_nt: TGTGCCAGCAGCTTTGACAGTCAGGCTGGTTCACCCCTCCACTTT; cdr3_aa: CASSFDSQAGSPLHF
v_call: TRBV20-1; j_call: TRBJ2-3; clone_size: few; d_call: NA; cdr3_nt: TGCAGTGCTAGCGGCTCGGAGTGGGACACAGATACGCAGTATTTT; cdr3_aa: CSASGSEWDTDTQYF
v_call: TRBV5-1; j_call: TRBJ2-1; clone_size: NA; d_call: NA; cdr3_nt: TGCGCCAGCAGCCCGAAGCCCGGACAGACGAATGAGCAGTTCTTC; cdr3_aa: CASSPKPGQTNEQFF
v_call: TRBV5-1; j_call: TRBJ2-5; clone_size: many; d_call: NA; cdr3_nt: TGCGCCAGCAGCCTAACCTTGATGGGGACCCAGTACTTC; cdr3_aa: CASSLTLMGTQYF
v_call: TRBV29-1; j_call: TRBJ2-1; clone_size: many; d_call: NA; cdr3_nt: TGCAGCGTTTCTAGATATGATGAGCAGTTCTTC; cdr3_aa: CSVSRYDEQFF
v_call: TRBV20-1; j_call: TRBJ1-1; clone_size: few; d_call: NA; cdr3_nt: TGCAGTGCTCCGGAGAGCACTGAAGCTTTCTTT; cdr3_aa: CSAPESTEAFF
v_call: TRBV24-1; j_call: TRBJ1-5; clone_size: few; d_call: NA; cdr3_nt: TGTGCCACCAGTGATCTTCAGGAGTCTAATCAGCCCCAGCATTTT; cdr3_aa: CATSDLQESNQPQHF
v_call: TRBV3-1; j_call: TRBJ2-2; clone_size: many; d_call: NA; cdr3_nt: TGTGCCAGCAGTTCCAAGACCGGGGAGCTGTTTTTT; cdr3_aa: CASSSKTGELFF
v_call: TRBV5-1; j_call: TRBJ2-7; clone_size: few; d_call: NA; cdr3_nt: TGCGCCAGCAGCTTGGGGGGTGGGGGCCCCGCTTACGAGCAGTACTTC; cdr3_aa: CASSLGGGGPAYEQYF
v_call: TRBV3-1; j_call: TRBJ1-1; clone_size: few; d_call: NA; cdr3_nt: TGTGCCAGTTTCCCCCCGGGGGGCGCACGGTTTGGCACTGAAGCTTTCTTT; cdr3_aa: CASFPPGGARFGTEAFF
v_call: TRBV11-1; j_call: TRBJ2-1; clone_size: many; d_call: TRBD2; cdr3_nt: TGTGCCAGCAGCCCGACTAGCGGGAGGGGGGGCAGGGACAATGAGCAGTTCTTC; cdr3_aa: CASSPTSGRGGRDNEQFF
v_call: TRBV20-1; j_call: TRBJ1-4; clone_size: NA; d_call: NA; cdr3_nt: TGCAGTGTTTCCAGCGGTAATGAAAAACTGTTTTTT; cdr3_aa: CSVSSGNEKLFF
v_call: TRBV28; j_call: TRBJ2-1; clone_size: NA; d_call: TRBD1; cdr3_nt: TGTGCCAGCAGTTCTCGGACAGGGGCCAATGAGCAGTTCTTC; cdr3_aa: CASSSRTGANEQFF
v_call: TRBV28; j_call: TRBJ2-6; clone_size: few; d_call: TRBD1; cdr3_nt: TGTGCCAGCAGTTTATTACACTGGGGACAGAGGGGGTCGGCTGGGGCCAACGTCCTGACTTTC; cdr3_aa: CASSLLHWGQRGSAGANVLTF
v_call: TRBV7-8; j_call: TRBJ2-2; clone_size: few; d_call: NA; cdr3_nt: TGTGCCAGCAGCTTAGGTGGGGCAGGGGCCGGGGAGCTGTTTTTT; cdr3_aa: CASSLGGAGAGELFF
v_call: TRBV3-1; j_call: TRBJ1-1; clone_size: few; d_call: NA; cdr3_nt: TGTGCCAGCAGCCACGAAGGGGCGACAAACACTGAAGCTTTCTTT; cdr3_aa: CASSHEGATNTEAFF
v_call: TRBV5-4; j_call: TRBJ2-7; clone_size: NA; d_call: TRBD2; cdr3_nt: TGTGCCAGCAGCTTAGGGGCTAGCGGGAACTCCTACGAGCAGTACTTC; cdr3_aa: CASSLGASGNSYEQYF
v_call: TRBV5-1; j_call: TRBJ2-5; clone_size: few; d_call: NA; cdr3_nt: TGCGCCAGCAGCTTGACCAACCACAAACAAGAGACCCAGTACTTC; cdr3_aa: CASSLTNHKQETQYF
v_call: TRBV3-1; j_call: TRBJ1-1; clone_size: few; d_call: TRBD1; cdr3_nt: TGTGCCAGCAGCCAAACGGACAGGGCTTACACTGAAGCTTTCTTT; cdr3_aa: CASSQTDRAYTEAFF
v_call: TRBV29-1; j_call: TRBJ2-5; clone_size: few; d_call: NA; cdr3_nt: TGCAGCGTTGGGCGACGGGCCCAAGAGACCCAGTACTTC; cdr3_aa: CSVGRRAQETQYF
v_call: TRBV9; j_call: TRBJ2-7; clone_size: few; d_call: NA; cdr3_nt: TGTGCCAGCAGCGCCTTACTAGGAAGTTCTTCCGAGCAGTACTTC; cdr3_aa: CASSALLGSSSEQYF
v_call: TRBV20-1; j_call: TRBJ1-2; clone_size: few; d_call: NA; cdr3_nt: TGCAGTGCTAGAGGAGGTGACACCAACTATGGCTACACCTTC; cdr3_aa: CSARGGDTNYGYTF
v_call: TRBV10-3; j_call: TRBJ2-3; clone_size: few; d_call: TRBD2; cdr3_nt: TGTGCCATCAGTGACCTATTAGCGGGAGCGTTGACAGATACGCAGTATTTT; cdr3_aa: CAISDLLAGALTDTQYF
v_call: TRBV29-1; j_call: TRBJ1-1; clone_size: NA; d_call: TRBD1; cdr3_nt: TGCAGCGGCGGACAGGTTGAAGCTTTCTTT; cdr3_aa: CSGGQVEAFF
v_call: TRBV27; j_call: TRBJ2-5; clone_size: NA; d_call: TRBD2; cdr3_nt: TGTGCCAGCAGTTTACCGCTAGCGGGGCTGGATCTGACCCAGTACTTC; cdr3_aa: CASSLPLAGLDLTQYF
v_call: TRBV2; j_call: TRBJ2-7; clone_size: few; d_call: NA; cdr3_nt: TGTGCCAGCGCGGAGTCGGGGTGGGAGCAGTACTTC; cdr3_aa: CASAESGWEQYF
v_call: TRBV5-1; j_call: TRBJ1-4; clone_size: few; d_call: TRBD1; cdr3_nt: TGCGCCAGCAGCCGACAGGGTTCGAGTGAAAAACTGTTTTTT; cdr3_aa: CASSRQGSSEKLFF
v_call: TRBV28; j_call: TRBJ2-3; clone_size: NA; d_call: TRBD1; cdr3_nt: TGTGCCAGCAGTTTAGGGCCCCAGGGGGCAGGCACAGATACGCAGTATTTT; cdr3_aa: CASSLGPQGAGTDTQYF
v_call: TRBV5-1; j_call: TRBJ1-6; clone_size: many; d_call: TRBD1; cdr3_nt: TGCGCCAGCAGCTTGGATGTCAGGGGGAATTCACCCCTCCACTTT; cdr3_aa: CASSLDVRGNSPLHF
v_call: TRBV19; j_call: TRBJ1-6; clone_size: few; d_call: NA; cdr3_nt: TGTGCCAGTAGTATAGATCGGAAAGGCTATAATTCACCCCTCCACTTT; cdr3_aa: CASSIDRKGYNSPLHF
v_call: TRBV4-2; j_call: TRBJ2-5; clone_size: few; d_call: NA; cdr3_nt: TGTGCCAGCAGCCAGTCCGGGACCGAGGCGACCCAGTACTTC; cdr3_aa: CASSQSGTEATQYF
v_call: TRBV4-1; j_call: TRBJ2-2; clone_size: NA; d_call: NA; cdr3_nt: TGCGCCAGCAGCCCGGTTCGGACGGGACCTAACACCGGGGAGCTGTTTTTT; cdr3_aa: CASSPVRTGPNTGELFF
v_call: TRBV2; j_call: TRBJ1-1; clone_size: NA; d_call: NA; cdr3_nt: TGTGCCAGCAGGATGGCCGGAGGGACTGAAGCTTTCTTT; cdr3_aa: CASRMAGGTEAFF
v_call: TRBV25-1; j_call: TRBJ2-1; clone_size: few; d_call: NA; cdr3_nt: TGTGCCAGCAGTGAACCCGGACCGGGACCTCCCCAGTTCTTC; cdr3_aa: CASSEPGPGPPQFF
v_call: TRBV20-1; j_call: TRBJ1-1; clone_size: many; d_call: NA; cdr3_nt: TGCAGTCTCCCGGGGGAGGGTGACACTGAAGCTTTCTTT; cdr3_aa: CSLPGEGDTEAFF
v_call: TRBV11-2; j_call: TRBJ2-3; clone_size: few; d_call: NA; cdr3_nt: TGTGCCAGCAGCTTCGCTTTAGATACGCAGTATTTT; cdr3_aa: CASSFALDTQYF
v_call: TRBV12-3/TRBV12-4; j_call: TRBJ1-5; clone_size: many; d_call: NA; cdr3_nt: TGTGCCAGCAGTACCCTCGGGATAAGGGGCAATCAGCCCCAGCATTTT; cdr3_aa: CASSTLGIRGNQPQHF
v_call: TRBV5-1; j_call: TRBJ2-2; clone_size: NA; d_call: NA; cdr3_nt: TGCGCCACCACATCCCGCCCCTTCGGGACGCCCGGGGAGCTGTTTTTT; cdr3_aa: CATTSRPFGTPGELFF
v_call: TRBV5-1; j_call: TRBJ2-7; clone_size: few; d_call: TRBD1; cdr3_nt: TGCGCCAGCAGCGCCCCCCAGGGACAGGGAACAGAAGAGCAGTACTTC; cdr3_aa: CASSAPQGQGTEEQYF
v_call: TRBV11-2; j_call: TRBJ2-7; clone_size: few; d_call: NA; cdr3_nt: TGTGCCAGCAGCTTAGGGTTCGGGTCTGACGAGCAGTACTTC; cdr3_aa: CASSLGFGSDEQYF
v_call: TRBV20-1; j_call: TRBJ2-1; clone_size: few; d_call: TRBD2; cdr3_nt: TGCAGTGCTAGTTGGACTAGCGGCCCCAATGAGCAGTTCTTC; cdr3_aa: CSASWTSGPNEQFF
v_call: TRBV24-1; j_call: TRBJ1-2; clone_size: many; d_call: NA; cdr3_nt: TGTGCCACCAGTGACCGCCCTCCCGGGGGCCCTAACTATGGCTACACCTTC; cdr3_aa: CATSDRPPGGPNYGYTF
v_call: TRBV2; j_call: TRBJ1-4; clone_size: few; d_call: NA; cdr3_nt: TGTGCCAGCAGTGAGACAGGAAATGAAAAACTGTTTTTT; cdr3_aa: CASSETGNEKLFF
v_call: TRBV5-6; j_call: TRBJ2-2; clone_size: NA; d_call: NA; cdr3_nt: TGTGCCAGCACCCGGGTCGGGCGCAAAAACACCGGGGAGCTGTTTTTT; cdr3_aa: CASTRVGRKNTGELFF
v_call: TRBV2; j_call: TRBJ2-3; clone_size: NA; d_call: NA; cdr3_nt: TGTGCCAGCACCCCAGGGGCAATGGATACGCAGTATTTT; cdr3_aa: CASTPGAMDTQYF
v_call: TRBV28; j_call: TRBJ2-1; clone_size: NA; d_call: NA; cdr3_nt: TGTGCCAGCACCCCGTCCGGGACTCCTCCTTACAATGAGCAGTTCTTC; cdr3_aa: CASTPSGTPPYNEQFF
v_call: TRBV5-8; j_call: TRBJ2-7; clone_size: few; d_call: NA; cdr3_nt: TGTGCCAGCAGCTTCCACGAGCAGTACTTC; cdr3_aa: CASSFHEQYF
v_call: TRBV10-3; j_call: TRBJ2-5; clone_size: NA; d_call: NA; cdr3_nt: TGTGCCATCAGTAATTCCCGGGCCTCCTTCTCGAAGGAGGGAGAGACCCAGTACTTC; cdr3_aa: CAISNSRASFSKEGETQYF
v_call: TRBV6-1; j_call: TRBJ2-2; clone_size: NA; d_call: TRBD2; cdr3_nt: TGTGCCAGCAGTGCCCTAGCGGGGGTTGCCGGGGAGCTGTTTTTT; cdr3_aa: CASSALAGVAGELFF
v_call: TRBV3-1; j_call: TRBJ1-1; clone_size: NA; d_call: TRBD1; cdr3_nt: TGTGCCAGCAGCCAACGGACAGGGGGAGCTTTCTTT; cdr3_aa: CASSQRTGGAFF
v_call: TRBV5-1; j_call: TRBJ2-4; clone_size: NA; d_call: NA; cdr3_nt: TGCGCCAGCAGCTTGGCACACGGAGGGGCGCAGGGGGACATTCAGTACTTC; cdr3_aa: CASSLAHGGAQGDIQYF
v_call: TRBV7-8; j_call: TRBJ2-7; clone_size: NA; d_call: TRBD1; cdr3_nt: TGTGCCAGCAGAGACAGGGGGCTTGTGTACGAGCAGTACTTC; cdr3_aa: CASRDRGLVYEQYF